This T cell receptor (beta chain) was sequenced during a study of neurological immune-mediated disorders. The CDR3 loop spans 14 amino acids. V lost 1 base, J lost 6 bases, and 1 base stayed unmatched. Per the germline V gene, CDR1 is GTSNPN and CDR2 is SVGIG (reference sequence). TCRdb redid the calling of the 5' RACE reads with MiXCR, one entry per CDR3 protein. The top ten clones hold approximately 2.2% of a sample with more than 75,000 distinct CDR3 sequences, roughly 4.7% of them seen once. This clonotype was seen many times. What was sequenced was PBMCs. The genes are TRBV30 and TRBJ2-7, with 15 bases that match TRBD2. This TCR derives from a woman aged 25 to 45 with multiple sclerosis. The CDR3 DNA sequence: TGTGCCTGGAGTGAGGGACTAGCGGGAGGCGAGCAGTACTTC. It is translated as CAWSEGLAGGEQYF.